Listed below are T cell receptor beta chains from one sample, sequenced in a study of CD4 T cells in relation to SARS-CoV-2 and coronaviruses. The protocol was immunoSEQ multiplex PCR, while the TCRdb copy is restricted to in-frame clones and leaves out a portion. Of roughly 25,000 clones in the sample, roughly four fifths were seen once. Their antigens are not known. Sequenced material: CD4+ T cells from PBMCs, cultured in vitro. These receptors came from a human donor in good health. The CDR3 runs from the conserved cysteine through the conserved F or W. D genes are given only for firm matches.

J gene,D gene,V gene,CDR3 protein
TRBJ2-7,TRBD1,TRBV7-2,CASSLVQGVYEQYF
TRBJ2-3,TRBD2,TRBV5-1,CASSPTPSGSGTDTQYF
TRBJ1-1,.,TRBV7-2,CASSLNSGSGTEAFF
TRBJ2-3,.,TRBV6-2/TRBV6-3,CASSYVGRGGLSTDTQYF
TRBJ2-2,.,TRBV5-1,CASSLEGTANTGELFF
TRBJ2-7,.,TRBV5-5,CASTLGAYEWQYF
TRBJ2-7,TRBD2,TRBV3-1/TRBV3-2,CASSQEMGGGEEQYF
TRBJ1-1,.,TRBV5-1,CASSLERGSTEAFF
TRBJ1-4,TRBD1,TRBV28,CASSLMGQSYEKLFF
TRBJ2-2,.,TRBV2,CASSLEQGAGELFF
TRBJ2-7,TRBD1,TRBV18,CASSPQGAQAYEQYF
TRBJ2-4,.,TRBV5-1,CASRPTTGSVRNIQYF
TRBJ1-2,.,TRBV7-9,CASSLEGYGGYTF